This TCR beta chain was recorded in a study of post-analysis software for immune sequencing data. Background on the study: The disease courses covered relapsing-remitting, secondary progressive and progressive-relapsing multiple sclerosis.

Prepared TCR beta cDNA libraries contained unique molecular identifiers. TCRdb ran MiXCR on the PCR reads and lists one entry per CDR3 protein. The table records about 570,000 distinct CDR3 sequences, around 36% of them present only once. The V and J ends lost 6 bases and 4 bases respectively, with 9 bases between them. Germline V lookup: CDR1 SNHLY, CDR2 FYNNEI. The CDR3 is 12 amino acids. Study-level results: Five or six TRBV segments were more frequent in patients than controls; TRBV5-6, TRBV5-1 and TRBV20-1 belonged to this group. Clustering by F measure revealed strong co-clustering among samples prepared together in one batch. There was significantly lower normalized Chao1 diversity in multiple sclerosis patients than in controls.

This clonotype was seen at least ten times. Its antigen remains unidentified. The J gene is TRBJ2-5, the V gene TRBV2, with D unclear. The receptor was isolated from a girl under 18 with multiple sclerosis. Sequenced: blood. The CDR3 loop is CASSLGVETQYF. The CDR3 nucleotides read TGTGCCAGCAGCTTGGGTGTAGAGACCCAGTACTTC.